This is a list of T cell receptor beta chains from one sample in a study of OX40 agonist ivuxolimab in advanced cancers. Profiling relied on immunoSEQ multiplex PCR, and the TCRdb table lists in-frame clones only, not all of them. The sample consists of 70,000 to 75,000 clones, around 80% of them appearing once. Source: CD4+ or CD8+ T cells sorted from blood, taken in a trial of the OX40 agonist ivuxolimab. Source of these receptors: an adult with an advanced solid tumor such as melanoma, head and neck, liver or kidney cancer. The CDR3 runs from the conserved cysteine through the conserved F or W. Fields, in order: J gene, D gene, V gene, clone size, CDR3 protein, CDR3 DNA. A D gene is named only where the DNA matches it firmly. Clone size appears in some rows only: once, few, many, or a class for an expanded clone.

J: TRBJ1-5; D: NA; V: TRBV6-5; size: NA; CDR3: CASSYRRDQPQHF; DNA: TGTGCCAGCAGTTACAGGCGGGATCAGCCCCAGCATTTT
J: TRBJ2-6; D: NA; V: TRBV6-1; size: NA; CDR3: CAGSTSGANVLTF; DNA: TGTGCCGGATCCACCTCTGGGGCCAACGTCCTGACTTTC
J: TRBJ1-2; D: TRBD1; V: TRBV27; size: NA; CDR3: CASSPGQGGSGYTF; DNA: TGTGCCAGCAGTCCGGGACAGGGGGGTAGCGGCTACACCTTC
J: TRBJ1-5; D: NA; V: TRBV18; size: NA; CDR3: CASSPGGNQPQHF; DNA: TGTGCCAGCTCCCCCGGAGGCAATCAGCCCCAGCATTTT
J: TRBJ1-1; D: TRBD1; V: TRBV7-8; size: NA; CDR3: CASSLADRGNTEAFF; DNA: TGTGCCAGCAGCTTAGCCGACAGGGGTAACACTGAAGCTTTCTTT
J: TRBJ1-4; D: NA; V: TRBV15; size: NA; CDR3: CATSRDRLEKLFF; DNA: TGTGCCACCAGCAGAGACAGGTTGGAAAAACTGTTTTTT
J: TRBJ2-3; D: NA; V: TRBV18; size: NA; CDR3: CASSRTGSSSTDTQYF; DNA: TGTGCCAGCTCCCGTACGGGGTCTTCTAGCACAGATACGCAGTATTTT
J: TRBJ1-6; D: NA; V: TRBV7-3; size: NA; CDR3: CASSLTPAYNSPLHF; DNA: TGTGCCAGCAGCTTAACGCCGGCCTATAATTCACCCCTCCACTTT
J: TRBJ2-1; D: TRBD2; V: TRBV10-2; size: NA; CDR3: CASAESGGGSYNEQFF; DNA: TGCGCCTCAGCAGAGAGCGGGGGTGGTTCCTACAATGAGCAGTTCTTC
J: TRBJ2-5; D: TRBD2; V: TRBV7-2; size: NA; CDR3: CASSPTSGRAETQYF; DNA: TGTGCCAGCAGCCCGACTAGCGGGAGGGCAGAGACCCAGTACTTC
J: TRBJ2-7; D: NA; V: TRBV4-1; size: few; CDR3: CASSQPDRDYDEQYF; DNA: TGCGCCAGCAGCCAGCCGGACAGGGACTACGACGAGCAGTACTTC
J: TRBJ2-1; D: TRBD2; V: TRBV5-4; size: NA; CDR3: CASSPGLAGEGGEQFF; DNA: TGTGCCAGCAGCCCGGGACTAGCGGGAGAAGGTGGTGAGCAGTTCTTC
J: TRBJ2-2; D: NA; V: TRBV27; size: NA; CDR3: CASSLYGTINTGELFF; DNA: TGTGCCAGCAGCCTTTATGGGACCATAAACACCGGGGAGCTGTTTTTT
J: TRBJ2-5; D: NA; V: TRBV28; size: NA; CDR3: CASSQNQETQYF; DNA: TGTGCCAGCAGTCAGAACCAAGAGACCCAGTACTTC
J: TRBJ1-2; D: TRBD1; V: TRBV7-9; size: NA; CDR3: CASSPPDRDSGGYTF; DNA: TGTGCCAGCAGCCCACCCGACAGGGATTCGGGGGGCTACACCTTC
J: TRBJ2-3; D: NA; V: TRBV19; size: NA; CDR3: CASRDTAGTDTQYF; DNA: TGTGCCAGTAGGGATACTGCGGGTACTGATACGCAGTATTTT
J: TRBJ2-1; D: TRBD2; V: TRBV5-1; size: NA; CDR3: CASSLTSGRVLYNEQFF; DNA: TGCGCCAGCAGCTTGACTAGCGGGAGGGTCTTGTACAATGAGCAGTTCTTC
J: TRBJ1-1; D: NA; V: TRBV28; size: NA; CDR3: CASSRQGSMNTEAFF; DNA: TGTGCCAGCAGCCGGCAGGGGAGTATGAACACTGAAGCTTTCTTT
J: TRBJ2-7; D: TRBD2; V: TRBV7-3; size: NA; CDR3: CASSLKGPYLAGEPYEQYF; DNA: TGTGCCAGCAGCTTAAAAGGCCCCTATCTAGCGGGGGAACCCTACGAGCAGTACTTC
J: TRBJ2-5; D: TRBD1; V: TRBV28; size: NA; CDR3: CASSGQGEETQYF; DNA: TGTGCCAGCAGTGGACAGGGGGAGGAGACCCAGTACTTC
J: TRBJ2-1; D: TRBD2; V: TRBV20-1; size: NA; CDR3: CSLADYNEQFF; DNA: TGCAGCCTAGCGGATTACAATGAGCAGTTCTTC
J: TRBJ2-3; D: TRBD1; V: TRBV5-1; size: NA; CDR3: CASSDTGGADTQYF; DNA: TGCGCCAGCAGCGATACAGGGGGCGCAGATACGCAGTATTTT
J: TRBJ2-1; D: TRBD1; V: TRBV5-6; size: NA; CDR3: CASSFRDRAGEQFF; DNA: TGTGCCAGCAGCTTCCGGGACAGGGCGGGTGAGCAGTTCTTC
J: TRBJ2-1; D: TRBD2; V: TRBV6-1; size: NA; CDR3: CASSGLAGGNEQFF; DNA: TGTGCCAGCAGTGGACTAGCGGGAGGGAATGAGCAGTTCTTC
J: TRBJ1-3; D: NA; V: TRBV7-2; size: NA; CDR3: CASSLAGGPSSGNTIYF; DNA: TGTGCCAGCAGCTTAGCTGGGGGGCCCAGCTCTGGAAACACCATATATTTT
J: TRBJ2-7; D: TRBD1; V: TRBV5-4; size: NA; CDR3: CASSLGTGVNEQYF; DNA: TGTGCCAGCAGCCTCGGGACAGGGGTGAACGAGCAGTACTTC